Listed here are 12 T cell receptor beta chains from one sample, sequenced in a study of OX40 agonist ivuxolimab in advanced cancers. The library was built by means of the immunoSEQ multiplex PCR assay. Not all clones reach the TCRdb copy of this immuneACCESS table, which keeps in-frame sequences only. Checked studies attribute under half of the gap to unresolved V genes and leave the rest unexplained. This sample lists approximately 23,000 clones; 80% to 90% were detected once. About 30% of the sample lies in the top ten. The sequencing here drew on CD4+ or CD8+ T cells sorted from blood, taken in a trial of the OX40 agonist ivuxolimab. These receptors came from an adult with an advanced solid tumor such as melanoma, head and neck, liver or kidney cancer.

The chain joins TRBV4-2 to TRBJ2-3; D possibly corresponds to TRBD2 (6 bases). V was cut by 1 base and J by 5 bases, with 13 bases left in between. The CDR3 spans 15 residues. Germline V gives CDR1 LGHNA, CDR2 YNFKEQ. For the CDR3, the DNA is TGTGCCAGCAGCCAAGTCGGGAGTTCTGAAGATACGCAGTATTTT. Protein sequence: CASSQVGSSEDTQYF.

The chain is built from TRBV6-5 and TRBJ2-7, with D tentatively TRBD2 (5 bases). V was shortened by 0 bases and J by 5 bases, with 8 bases between the two germline ends. This CDR3 has 13 residues. The germline CDR1 and CDR2 sequences are MNHEY and SVGAGI. This CDR3 reads CASSYSTGNEQYF. DNA of the CDR3: TGTGCCAGCAGTTACTCGACGGGGAACGAGCAGTACTTC.

This clone came up once. The genes are TRBV19 and TRBJ2-2; maybe TRBD2 (6 bases). CDR1 is LNHDA, CDR2 SQIVND, per germline (reference sequence). V was shortened by 5 bases and J by 5 bases, with 6 bases between the two germline ends. CDR3 length: 12 residues. CDR3 amino acids: CASSAGTGELFF. CDR3 DNA: TGTGCCAGTAGTGCGGGGACCGGGGAGCTGTTTTTT.

For this clone: At one of its ends the junction is not consistent with the germline gene, which may arise from a read error. The gene calls are TRBV7-9 and TRBJ1-1; D is perhaps TRBD1 (5 bases). This CDR3 has 15 residues. Per the germline V gene, CDR1 is SEHNR and CDR2 is FQNEAQ (reference sequence). The CDR3 region is CVSSLALGGDTEAFF. The CDR3 DNA reads TGTGTCAGCAGCTTAGCGCTTGGAGGGGACACTGAAGCTTTCTTT.

The J gene is TRBJ2-7, the V gene TRBV4-2; 12 nucleotides align to TRBD2. CDR3 length: 17 residues. In germline, CDR1 is LGHNA, CDR2 YNFKEQ. The junction had 5 bases not matched to a gene; V was cut back by 2 bases and J by 0 bases. The CDR3 protein is CASSQPWTSGTSYEQYF. The CDR3 nucleotides read TGTGCCAGCAGCCAACCATGGACTAGCGGGACCTCCTACGAGCAGTACTTC.

The chain carries TRBV7-9 and TRBJ2-2; D gene ambiguous. The CDR3 runs 11 residues. The germline V gene encodes CDR1 SEHNR and CDR2 FQNEAQ (reference sequence). Trimming stripped 8 bases from V and 6 bases from J, with 7 bases between. The chain's CDR3 is CASDEAGELFF. CDR3 nucleotides: TGTGCCAGCGATGAAGCCGGGGAGCTGTTTTTT. The whole variable domain, remainder taken from reference TRBV7-9 and TRBJ2-2, is DTGVSQNPRHKITKRGQNVTFRCDPISEHNRLYWYRQTLGQGPEFLTYFQNEAQLEKSRLLSDRFSAERPKGSFSTLEIQRTEQGDSAMYLCASDEAGELFFGEGSRLTVL.

The chain combines TRBV6-1 with TRBJ2-1, with D tentatively TRBD2 (6 bases). The CDR3 runs 14 residues. CDR1 is MNHNS and CDR2 is SASEGT in the germline V gene. V gave up 7 bases and J gave up 8 bases, with 18 bases separating them. CDR3 DNA: TGTGCCAGCAAGAGCCGGGACTTGCCTGATGAGCAGTTCTTC. It yields the protein CASKSRDLPDEQFF.

The chain combines TRBV11-3 with TRBJ2-4; D is undetermined. V was shortened by 4 bases and J by 0 bases, with 13 bases between the two germline ends. Germline lookup yields CDR1 SGHNT and CDR2 YENEEA. CDR3 length: 16 amino acids. The DNA of the CDR3 is TGTGCCAGCAGCTCTCCGATGGATATAGCCAAAAACATTCAGTACTTC. This codes for CASSSPMDIAKNIQYF.

The chain has TRBV19 and TRBJ2-1, with TRBD2 matching 7 bases. The germline CDR1 and CDR2 sequences are LNHDA and SQIVND (reference sequence). J was trimmed by 9 bases and V by 2 bases; bases with no gene match: 7. This CDR3 has 14 residues. Here the CDR3 reads CASSIIREVGEQFF. The DNA of the CDR3 is TGTGCCAGTAGTATAATCCGGGAGGTCGGTGAGCAGTTCTTC.

J is TRBJ1-3 and V is TRBV28; no reliable D call. This CDR3 comprises 13 residues. CDR1 and CDR2 from the germline V gene are MDHEN and SYDVKM. V was pared by 4 bases and J by 2 bases, with 6 bases between. DNA of the CDR3: TGTGCCAGCAGTTGGAGTCCTGGAAACACCATATATTTT. This encodes CASSWSPGNTIYF.

This clone was seen only a few times. The rearrangement uses TRBV2 and TRBJ2-1; tentative D call: TRBD2 (6 bases). V was trimmed by 6 bases and J by 3 bases, leaving 15 bases between them. Germline assignment: CDR1 SNHLY and CDR2 FYNNEI. The CDR3 covers 15 residues. The CDR3 protein is CASRGGTAYYNEQFF. The DNA of the CDR3 is TGTGCCAGCAGGGGCGGGACTGCCTACTACAATGAGCAGTTCTTC. Full variable domain (missing parts from reference TRBV2 and TRBJ2-1): EPEVTQTPSHQVTQMGQEVILRCVPISNHLYFYWYRQILGQKVEFLVSFYNNEISEKSEIFDDQFSVERPDGSNFTLKIRSTKLEDSAMYFCASRGGTAYYNEQFFGPGTRLTVL.

The V call is TRBV4-1, the J call TRBJ2-7, with D possibly matching TRBD2 (6 bases). Germline V CDR1 and CDR2: MGHRA, YSYEKL. This CDR3 is 13 amino acids long. V was clipped by 4 bases and J by 6 bases, with 13 bases between them. CDR3: CASSRTSFFEQYF. The CDR3 DNA sequence: TGCGCCAGCAGCCGTACTAGCTTTTTCGAGCAGTACTTC.